These 30 T cell receptor beta chains came from one sample sequenced in a study of brain T cells in children with intractable seizures (dated by TCRdb to about 2021). The time point label of this sample denotes: blood from clinic visit 5 months post-surgery; TSC patient then seizure free. Library preparation used the immunoSEQ multiplex PCR assay. In its TCRdb copy, this immuneACCESS table keeps in-frame sequences only and misses some clones. Where compared with another copy, unresolved V genes explain less than half of these, and the others have no known cause. Within this sample are about 320,000 clones, with over 90% of them counted one time only. The ten largest clones take up roughly 6% of the sample. This material consisted of peripheral blood, taken roughly 5 months after surgery. These receptors were taken from a boy under two years old with tuberous sclerosis and intractable seizures.

The V and J genes are TRBV9 and TRBJ1-2; 7 nucleotides match TRBD1. CDR1 is SGDLS, CDR2 YYNGEE, per germline. V shed 3 bases, J shed 3 bases, and the junction held 8 bases outside the gene matches. This CDR3 has 15 residues. Written as DNA, the CDR3 is TGTGCCAGCAGCGCGGGACAGCGGGTCGACTATGGCTACACCTTC. Amino acids: CASSAGQRVDYGYTF.

The rearrangement links TRBV4-1 to TRBJ1-5; D is unresolved. This CDR3 is built from 15 residues. Trimming took 0 bases from V and 3 from J, leaving 9 bases between them. Germline V gives CDR1 MGHRA, CDR2 YSYEKL. CDR3 DNA: TGCGCCAGCAGCCAAGATCCCATTACCAATCAGCCCCAGCATTTT. Its translation: CASSQDPITNQPQHF.

This clone was seen more than once but under ten times. The chain employs TRBV30 and TRBJ2-7, with 8 bases identical to TRBD1. Trimming removed 1 base from V and 5 bases from J; junction bases left unmatched: 4. Looked up from germline, CDR1 is GTSNPN and CDR2 is SVGIG (reference sequence). CDR3 length: 13 residues. CDR3 in amino acids: CAWSGGQVDEQYF. The CDR3 nucleotides are TGTGCCTGGAGTGGGGGACAGGTCGACGAGCAGTACTTC.

The CDR3 DNA reads TGCGCCAGCAGCTTAAGGACAGGGGAGACCGAAGCTTTCTTT. Its protein is CASSLRTGETEAFF. This chain links TRBV5-1 with TRBJ1-1; TRBD1 aligns across 9 bases. Germline V gene lookup returns CDR1 SGHRS and CDR2 YFSETQ. Germline trimming cut 2 bases from V and 8 bases from J; bases unmatched to any gene: 7. This CDR3 contains 14 residues.

This chain joins TRBV9 and TRBJ1-6; 8 bases agree with TRBD1. The junction had 10 bases not matched to a gene; V was cut back by 4 bases and J by 4 bases. This CDR3 spans 17 amino acids. Germline V gene lookup returns CDR1 SGDLS and CDR2 YYNGEE. The CDR3 loop is CASSPSDREEYNSPLHF. Written as DNA, the CDR3 is TGTGCCAGCAGCCCATCGGACAGGGAGGAATATAATTCACCCCTCCACTTT. The variable domain in full, completed from reference TRBV9 and TRBJ1-6, reads DSGVTQTPKHLITATGQRVTLRCSPRSGDLSVYWYQQSLDQGLQFLIQYYNGEERAKGNILERFSAQQFPDLHSELNLSSLELGDSALYFCASSPSDREEYNSPLHFGNGTRLTVT.

V and J are TRBV9 and TRBJ2-7; 7 positions match TRBD1. The germline V gene encodes CDR1 SGDLS and CDR2 YYNGEE. There are 14 residues in the CDR3. V lost 3 bases to trimming and J lost 2 bases; unmatched junction nucleotides: 5. CDR3 loop: CASSGGTATYEQYF. The DNA for the CDR3 is TGTGCCAGCAGCGGAGGGACAGCCACCTACGAGCAGTACTTC.

The chain has TRBV10-1 and TRBJ2-3; D remains ambiguous. The CDR3 spans 14 residues. V dropped 3 bases and J dropped 0 bases, with 7 bases sitting between them. Germline CDR1 WNHNN, CDR2 SYGVQD (reference sequence). In DNA form, the CDR3 reads TGCGCCAGCAGTGATGACCCTAGCACAGATACGCAGTATTTT. It is translated as CASSDDPSTDTQYF.

V gene TRBV11-3 combines with J gene TRBJ1-5; D gene ambiguous. V was shortened by 0 bases and J by 6 bases, with 6 bases between the two germline ends. Germline V CDR1 and CDR2: SGHNT, YENEEA. This CDR3 comprises 13 residues. The CDR3 DNA sequence: TGTGCCAGCAGCTTAGACCTATTTCAGCCCCAGCATTTT. Translation: CASSLDLFQPQHF.

The V gene is TRBV5-1, the J gene TRBJ1-1; D unresolved. The CDR3 is made up of 11 amino acids. Trimming stripped 0 bases from V and 6 bases from J, with 3 bases between. Germline V gives CDR1 SGHRS, CDR2 YFSETQ. CDR3 region: CASSLEAEAFF. The CDR3 region has the DNA TGCGCCAGCAGCTTGGAGGCTGAAGCTTTCTTT.

V gene TRBV5-1 combines with J gene TRBJ2-3; TRBD2 matches at 11 bases. Germline CDR1 is SGHRS and CDR2 is YFSETQ. V gave up 6 bases and J gave up 3 bases; unmatched junction bases: 6. This CDR3 has 15 amino acids. The CDR3 loop is CASILSGRDTDTQYF. The CDR3 DNA follows: TGCGCCAGCATTCTTAGCGGGAGGGATACAGATACGCAGTATTTT. Combining the CDR3 with reference TRBV5-1 and TRBJ2-3 gives the whole variable domain KAGVTQTPRYLIKTRGQQVTLSCSPISGHRSVSWYQQTPGQGLQFLFEYFSETQRNKGNFPGRFSGRQFSNSRSEMNVSTLELGDSALYLCASILSGRDTDTQYFGPGTRLTVL.

This clone was seen once. This chain connects TRBV7-6 to TRBJ2-7, with a possible D match to TRBD1 (7 bases). The germline gives CDR1 SGHVS, CDR2 FNYEAQ. The CDR3 contains 16 residues. V dropped 1 base and J dropped 4 bases, with 17 bases sitting between them. The CDR3 here is CASSLGHLAGGYEQYF. CDR3 nucleotide sequence: TGTGCCAGCAGCTTAGGACACCTGGCAGGGGGGTACGAGCAGTACTTC.

This clone was seen a few times. J is TRBJ2-2 and V is TRBV7-9; possible D gene TRBD1, 6 bases. Trimming removed 0 bases from V and 0 bases from J, with 8 bases in between. This CDR3 has 16 residues. The germline V gene has CDR1 SEHNR and CDR2 FQNEAQ (reference sequence). DNA of the CDR3: TGTGCCAGCAGCTTAGCGGGGGCCACGAACACCGGGGAGCTGTTTTTT. Translated, it gives CASSLAGATNTGELFF. Variable domain in full (rest from reference TRBV7-9 and TRBJ2-2): DTGVSQNPRHKITKRGQNVTFRCDPISEHNRLYWYRQTLGQGPEFLTYFQNEAQLEKSRLLSDRFSAERPKGSFSTLEIQRTEQGDSAMYLCASSLAGATNTGELFFGEGSRLTVL.

V is TRBV14 and J is TRBJ2-7; D uncertain. Germline V CDR1 and CDR2: SGHDN, FVKESK. Trimming removed 1 base at V and 1 base at J, with 14 bases between. The CDR3 contains 16 residues. DNA of the CDR3: TGTGCCAGCAGCCAAGGACTCCGGCACGGATCCTACGAGCAGTACTTC. Protein product: CASSQGLRHGSYEQYF.

The rearrangement joins TRBV6-5 to TRBJ1-2; perhaps TRBD1 as D (5 bases). Germline CDR1 is MNHEY and CDR2 is SVGAGI. This CDR3 comprises 11 residues. The germline V and J ends were trimmed by 6 bases and 8 bases, with 10 bases remaining between them. The CDR3 DNA reads as TGTGCCAGCAGAAGGGACTTGGGCTACACCTTC. This codes for CASRRDLGYTF.

The chain uses TRBV13 and TRBJ1-1, with a possible D match to TRBD1 (6 bases). Germline assignment: CDR1 PRHDT and CDR2 FYEKMQ (reference sequence). Trimming removed 2 bases at V and 1 base at J, with 14 bases between. The CDR3 runs 16 residues. The CDR3 spells CASSLIPRGGNTEAFF. The CDR3 nucleotides are TGTGCCAGCAGCTTAATCCCCCGAGGGGGGAACACTGAAGCTTTCTTT.

This sequence joins TRBV3-1 (or the pseudogene TRBV3-2) and TRBJ1-2, with D hard to call. V was cut by 2 bases and J by 6 bases, with 4 bases left in between. The CDR3 loop spans 11 amino acids. Germline CDR1 LGHDT, CDR2 YNNKEL (reference sequence). Here the CDR3 DNA reads TGTGCCAGCAGCCAATATGATGGCTACACCTTC. This sequence encodes CASSQYDGYTF.

The chain joins TRBV5-1 to TRBJ2-1, with TRBD1 matching over 8 bases. This CDR3 has 18 residues. With V trimmed by 3 bases and J by 0 bases, 11 bases remained unmatched. CDR1 and CDR2 (germline): SGHRS, YFSETQ. The CDR3 here is CASSWGPQGAISYNEQFF. DNA for the CDR3: TGCGCCAGCAGCTGGGGTCCCCAGGGGGCCATCTCCTACAATGAGCAGTTCTTC.

The chain joins TRBV9 to TRBJ2-2, with D unclear. Germline values: CDR1 SGDLS, CDR2 YYNGEE. The CDR3 is 14 residues long. V was trimmed by 6 bases and J by 7 bases, leaving 16 bases between them. CDR3 DNA: TGTGCCAGCACCCTTACGATATATGGCGGGGAGCTGTTTTTT. It specifies CASTLTIYGGELFF.

The V call is TRBV3-1 (or the pseudogene TRBV3-2), the J call TRBJ2-1, with D unresolved. The V and J ends lost 2 bases and 7 bases respectively, with 6 bases between them. The CDR3 has 12 residues. The germline CDR1 and CDR2 sequences are LGHDT and YNNKEL (reference sequence). CDR3: CASSQTRNEQFF. CDR3 nucleotides: TGTGCCAGCAGCCAAACACGGAATGAGCAGTTCTTC.

The chain combines TRBV11-3 with TRBJ2-1; D might be TRBD1 (5 bases). The CDR3 is 16 amino acids. The germline gives CDR1 SGHNT, CDR2 YENEEA. Trimming cost V 4 bases and J 2 bases, with 15 bases left between them. CDR3 protein: CASSSPVGATYNEQFF. The CDR3 DNA reads TGTGCCAGCAGCTCCCCAGTTGGGGCTACCTACAATGAGCAGTTCTTC.

This chain links TRBV15 with TRBJ2-5; D is perhaps TRBD2 (5 bases). The V gene lost 4 bases and the J gene lost 5 bases, with 11 bases spanning the gap. Germline values: CDR1 LNHNV, CDR2 YYDKDF (reference sequence). The CDR3 runs 13 residues. CDR3 nucleotide sequence: TGTGCCACCAGCATAGGTCTAGCCGAGACCCAGTACTTC. Protein product: CATSIGLAETQYF.

This chain connects TRBV28 to TRBJ1-1; D call uncertain. The CDR3 spans 15 residues. CDR1 and CDR2 (germline): MDHEN, SYDVKM. Deletions cut 0 bases from V and 0 bases from J, with 8 bases between. This chain's CDR3 is CASSLWGELNTEAFF. In nucleotides, the CDR3 is TGTGCCAGCAGTTTATGGGGAGAGCTGAACACTGAAGCTTTCTTT.

The chain carries TRBV6-5 and TRBJ1-5, with no clear D. The V and J ends lost 7 bases and 0 bases respectively, with 10 bases between them. This CDR3 has 14 amino acids. Germline V gene sequence: CDR1 MNHEY, CDR2 SVGAGI. CDR3 nucleotides: TGTGCCAGCAAAAAGGCGGCTAGCAATCAGCCCCAGCATTTT. Amino acids: CASKKAASNQPQHF.

This chain uses TRBV9 with TRBJ2-2; the match to TRBD1 covers 9 bases. Looked up from germline, CDR1 is SGDLS and CDR2 is YYNGEE. This CDR3 region has 16 residues. With V trimmed by 4 bases and J by 1 base, 5 bases remained unmatched. This CDR3 reads CASSLRDRVNTGELFF. The CDR3 nucleotides are TGTGCCAGCAGCCTCCGGGACAGGGTGAACACCGGGGAGCTGTTTTTT.

The chain carries TRBV10-3 and TRBJ2-3; the D gene could be TRBD1 or TRBD2 (5 bases each). CDR1 is ENHRY and CDR2 is SYGVKD in the germline V gene. The V and J ends lost 6 bases and 2 bases respectively, with 12 bases between them. CDR3 length: 14 amino acids. CDR3 nucleotides: TGTGCCATCAGACGGGGCAAGGACACAGATACGCAGTATTTT. This codes for CAIRRGKDTDTQYF.

The rearrangement joins TRBV11-3 to TRBJ1-2, with D uncertain. Per germline, CDR1 SGHNT and CDR2 YENEEA. The germline V and J ends were trimmed by 5 bases and 4 bases, with 17 bases remaining between them. This CDR3 has 15 amino acids. This CDR3 is CASSPPGLWFYGYTF. The CDR3, as DNA: TGTGCCAGCAGCCCGCCTGGACTGTGGTTCTATGGCTACACCTTC.

CDR3 coding DNA: TGTGCCAGCAGCTTCGTAGATACGCAGTATTTT. Protein product: CASSFVDTQYF. This sequence joins TRBV7-2 and TRBJ2-3; D unresolved. The CDR3 has 11 amino acids. In germline, CDR1 is SGHTA, CDR2 FQGNSA. Trimming shortened V by 3 bases and J by 5 bases, and 3 bases separated the two germline ends. The full variable domain, its missing parts supplied by reference TRBV7-2 and TRBJ2-3, is GAGVSQSPSNKVTEKGKDVELRCDPISGHTALYWYRQSLGQGLEFLIYFQGNSAPDKSGLPSDRFSAERTGGSVSTLTIQRTQQEDSAVYLCASSFVDTQYFGPGTRLTVL.

This chain connects TRBV23-1 to TRBJ2-7; maybe TRBD1 (6 bases). TRBV23-1 is labeled an ORF, and its function is uncertain. The length of the CDR3 is 14 residues. With 1 base removed from V and 6 bases from J, the gap between germline ends came to 13 bases. The CDR3 reads CASSQLFYRAEQYF. The CDR3 DNA reads as TGCGCCAGCAGTCAATTATTCTACAGGGCCGAGCAGTACTTC.

The V call is TRBV19, the J call TRBJ2-7; 8 bases are shared with TRBD2. Germline CDR1 LNHDA, CDR2 SQIVND (reference sequence). The CDR3 length is 15 residues. V shed 3 bases and J 7 bases; nucleotides not matched to a gene: 11. The CDR3 DNA sequence: TGTGCCAGTAGTATCGGGGGACTAGTCGTACGGGAGCAGTACTTC. Protein sequence: CASSIGGLVVREQYF.

The chain recombines TRBV19 with TRBJ1-2, with D possibly being TRBD1 (6 bases). Looked up from germline, CDR1 is LNHDA and CDR2 is SQIVND (reference sequence). Trimming cost V 3 bases and J 4 bases, with 18 bases left between them. This CDR3 has 16 residues. The DNA of the CDR3 is TGTGCCAGTAGTATTTACCAGGGGTTCACGGGCTATGGCTACACCTTC. This sequence encodes CASSIYQGFTGYGYTF. The variable domain in full, completed from reference TRBV19 and TRBJ1-2, reads DGGITQSPKYLFRKEGQNVTLSCEQNLNHDAMYWYRQDPGQGLRLIYYSQIVNDFQKGDIAEGYSVSREKKESFPLTVTSAQKNPTAFYLCASSIYQGFTGYGYTFGSGTRLTVV.